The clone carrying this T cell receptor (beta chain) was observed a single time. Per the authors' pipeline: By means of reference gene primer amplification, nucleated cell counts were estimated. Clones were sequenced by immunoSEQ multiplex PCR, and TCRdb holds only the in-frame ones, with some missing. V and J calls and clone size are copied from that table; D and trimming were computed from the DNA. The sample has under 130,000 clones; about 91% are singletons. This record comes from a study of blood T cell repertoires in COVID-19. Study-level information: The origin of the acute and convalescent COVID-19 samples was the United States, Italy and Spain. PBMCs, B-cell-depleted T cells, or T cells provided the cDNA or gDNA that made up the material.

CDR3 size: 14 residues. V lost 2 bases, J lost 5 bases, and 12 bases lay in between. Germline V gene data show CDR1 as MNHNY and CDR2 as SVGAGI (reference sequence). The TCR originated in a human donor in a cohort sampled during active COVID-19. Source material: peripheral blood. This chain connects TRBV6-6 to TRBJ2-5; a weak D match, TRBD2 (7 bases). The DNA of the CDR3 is TGTGCCAGCAGTTACATAACGGGGGGCGAGACCCAGTACTTC. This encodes CASSYITGGETQYF.